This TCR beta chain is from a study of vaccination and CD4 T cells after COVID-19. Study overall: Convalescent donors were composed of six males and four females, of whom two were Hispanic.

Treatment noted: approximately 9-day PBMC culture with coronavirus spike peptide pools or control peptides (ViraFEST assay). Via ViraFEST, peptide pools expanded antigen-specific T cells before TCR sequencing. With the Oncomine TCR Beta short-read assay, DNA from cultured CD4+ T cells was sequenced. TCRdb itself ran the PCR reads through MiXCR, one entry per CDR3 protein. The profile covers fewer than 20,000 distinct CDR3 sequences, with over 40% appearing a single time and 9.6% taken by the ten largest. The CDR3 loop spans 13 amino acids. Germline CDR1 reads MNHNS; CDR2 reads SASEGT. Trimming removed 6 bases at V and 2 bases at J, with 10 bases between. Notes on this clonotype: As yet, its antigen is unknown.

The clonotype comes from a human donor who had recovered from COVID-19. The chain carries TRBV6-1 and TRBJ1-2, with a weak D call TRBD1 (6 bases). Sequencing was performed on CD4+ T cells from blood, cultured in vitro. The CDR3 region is CASSHDRNYGYTF. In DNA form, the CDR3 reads TGTGCCAGCAGCCACGACAGGAACTATGGCTACACCTTC.